These 27 T cell receptor beta chains share one sample of origin, sequenced in a study of blood T cells in healthy people across ages. Together with a sample-barcoded 5' primer, a J-beta primer mix was included in a second PCR lasting roughly 6 to 12 cycles. In TCRdb, the 5' RACE reads were re-called with MiXCR into one record per CDR3 protein. The sample has 780,000 or so distinct CDR3 sequences; about 55% are singletons. Sequencing used blood. The origin of the receptors is a man older than 75 in good health.

The genes are TRBV6-5 and TRBJ1-4; 7 bases align to TRBD1. The germline V gene encodes CDR1 MNHEY and CDR2 SVGAGI. CDR3 length: 16 amino acids. V shed 2 bases, J shed 6 bases, and the junction held 9 bases outside the gene matches. The DNA of the CDR3 is TGTGCCAGCAGTTACACTACAGGGGCATCCTATGAAAAACTGTTTTTT. This sequence encodes CASSYTTGASYEKLFF.

The chain's CDR3 is CASGFGSNQPQHF. CDR3 bases: TGTGCCAGCGGCTTTGGGAGCAATCAGCCCCAGCATTTT. The chain carries TRBV12-3 or TRBV12-4 and TRBJ1-5; D unclear. The CDR3 loop spans 13 amino acids. V lost 8 bases and J lost 1, with 9 bases in between.

The chain is built from TRBV29-1 and TRBJ2-3, with 7 nucleotides matching TRBD2. J was trimmed by 3 bases and V by 6 bases; bases with no gene match: 9. The CDR3 covers 14 residues. CDR1 and CDR2 from the germline V gene are SQVTM and ANQGSEA. The CDR3 loop reads CSVLRDSGTDTQYF. CDR3 DNA: TGCAGCGTCCTCCGGGATAGCGGGACAGATACGCAGTATTTT.

The chain joins TRBV7-9 to TRBJ2-5, with TRBD2 matching 13 bases. The tail of the sequence fits TRBJ2-7 better, so the J call may be wrong. The germline CDR1 and CDR2 sequences are SEHNR and FQNEAQ (reference sequence). The CDR3 is 17 amino acids. In DNA, the CDR3 is TGTGCCAGCAGCCCATGGACTAGCGGGAGTCTGTCCTACGAGCAGTACTTC. Amino acids: CASSPWTSGSLSYEQYF.

This rearrangement joins TRBV3-1 to TRBJ1-2; D is perhaps TRBD1 (5 bases). Trimming stripped 5 bases from V and 4 bases from J, with 17 bases between. Per the germline V gene, CDR1 is LGHDT and CDR2 is YNNKEL (reference sequence). The CDR3 extends over 15 amino acids. CDR3: CASSTGAGRVYGYTF. CDR3 bases: TGTGCCAGCAGCACAGGAGCGGGGCGGGTCTATGGCTACACCTTC.

This clonotype occurred many times. This chain links TRBV6-5 with TRBJ2-6; either TRBD1 or TRBD2 may fit D (6 bases each). The CDR3 is made up of 16 amino acids. Germline V lookup: CDR1 MNHEY, CDR2 SVGAGI. Trimming took off 2 bases at V and 2 bases at J, with 10 bases between the two ends. The DNA for the CDR3 is TGTGCCAGCAGTTACCGCGGGACAACTGGGGCCAACGTCCTGACTTTC. Its protein is CASSYRGTTGANVLTF.

The CDR3 spells CASSGPRPGRNEQFF. Written as DNA, the CDR3 is TGTGCCAGCAGTGGGCCAAGACCCGGGCGGAATGAGCAGTTCTTC. The rearrangement links TRBV6-1 to TRBJ2-1; D is undetermined. CDR1 and CDR2 (germline): MNHNS, SASEGT. The CDR3 loop spans 15 amino acids. The V and J ends lost 4 bases and 7 bases respectively, with 17 bases between them.

In the case of this clonotype: A read error may produce the germline difference seen at one junction end. V and J are TRBV29-1 and TRBJ1-1, with 7 bases identical to TRBD1. In germline, CDR1 is SQVTM, CDR2 ANQGSEA. The CDR3 extends over 13 amino acids. DNA of the CDR3: TGCAGCGTCAGTGACAGGGCCTACACTCAAGCTTTCTTT. Amino acid sequence: CSVSDRAYTQAFF.

This clonotype has more than one count but fewer than ten. The V call is TRBV24-1, the J call TRBJ2-3; D is unresolved. With 1 base removed from V and 1 base from J, the gap between germline ends came to 11 bases. Per germline, CDR1 KGHDR and CDR2 SFDVKD. The CDR3 contains 16 residues. The DNA for the CDR3 is TGTGCCACCAGTGATTTCGGGCGGCAAGGCACAGATACGCAGTATTTT. Translating gives CATSDFGRQGTDTQYF.

The chain employs TRBV20-1 and TRBJ2-3; the match to TRBD1 covers 10 bases. Trimming removed 6 bases from V and 4 bases from J; junction bases left unmatched: 7. CDR3 length: 14 residues. The germline CDR1 and CDR2 sequences are DFQATT and SNEGSKA (reference sequence). CDR3 residues: CSAVAGQGADTQYF. The CDR3 coding sequence is TGCAGTGCCGTAGCAGGACAGGGGGCAGATACGCAGTATTTT.

This chain links TRBV29-1 with TRBJ2-6; D tentatively fits TRBD1 or TRBD2 (5 bases each). V dropped 2 bases and J dropped 0 bases, with 14 bases sitting between them. CDR1 SQVTM and CDR2 ANQGSEA come from the germline V gene. The CDR3 sequence is 17 residues long. CDR3 nucleotide sequence: TGCAGCGTTGAACGGGACGGGCGGAACTCTGGGGCCAACGTCCTGACTTTC. Protein sequence: CSVERDGRNSGANVLTF.

This clonotype occurred a few times. The chain carries TRBV25-1 and TRBJ2-1; D uncertain. The V gene lost 0 bases and the J gene lost 6 bases, with 9 bases spanning the gap. The CDR3 consists of 14 residues. CDR1 MGHDK and CDR2 SYGVNS come from the germline V gene. The CDR3 loop is CASSEYVGSNEQFF. As DNA, the CDR3 is TGTGCCAGCAGTGAATATGTAGGGTCCAATGAGCAGTTCTTC.

This chain joins TRBV12-3 or TRBV12-4 and TRBJ2-3; 8 nucleotides line up with TRBD2. The CDR3 contains 17 residues. The J segment lost 0 bases and the V segment lost 5 bases, leaving 10 bases of the junction unmatched. The CDR3 region has the DNA TGTGCCAGCAGTCCGCGGGGGGCCTCGACTAGCACAGATACGCAGTATTTT. Protein: CASSPRGASTSTDTQYF.

This chain connects TRBV28 to TRBJ2-4; possibly TRBD2 for D (5 bases). The tail of the sequence fits TRBJ2-7 better, so the J call may be wrong. The length of the CDR3 is 14 residues. The V gene's germline CDR1 is MDHEN and CDR2 SYDVKM. The CDR3 protein is CASVGLGAQFEQYF. CDR3 nucleotides: TGTGCCAGCGTGGGTTTGGGAGCCCAGTTCGAGCAGTACTTC.

V is TRBV20-1 and J is TRBJ2-5; maybe TRBD1 (6 bases). This CDR3 comprises 14 residues. The germline V and J ends were trimmed by 5 bases and 0 bases, with 13 bases remaining between them. CDR1 DFQATT and CDR2 SNEGSKA come from the germline V gene (reference sequence). CDR3 sequence (DNA): TGCAGTGCTCCCCGGGACACCCACCAAGAGACCCAGTACTTC. It specifies CSAPRDTHQETQYF.

On this clonotype itself: A junction boundary mismatches the germline segment, possibly from a read error. The chain links TRBV5-1 to TRBJ2-6; TRBD1 aligns across 8 bases. Germline CDR1 is SGHRS and CDR2 is YFSETQ. The CDR3 is 18 amino acids. The CDR3 spells CASGTTGGTQSGANALTF. The CDR3 coding sequence is TGCGCCAGCGGCACTACAGGGGGTACCCAGTCTGGGGCCAACGCCCTGACTTTC.

The chain recombines TRBV6-6 with TRBJ1-5; 8 nucleotides match TRBD1. Trimming removed 7 bases from V and 5 bases from J; junction bases left unmatched: 16. CDR3 length: 17 amino acids. Germline loops: CDR1 MNHNY, CDR2 SVGAGI (reference sequence). In nucleotides, the CDR3 is TGTGCCAGCACCGCGGACCCGACAGGGGTTAGTGATCAGCCCCAGCATTTT. Translated, it gives CASTADPTGVSDQPQHF.

This chain connects TRBV2 to TRBJ1-6; D is undetermined. The germline V gene has CDR1 SNHLY and CDR2 FYNNEI. The CDR3 has 12 residues. The V and J ends lost 6 bases and 7 bases respectively, with 7 bases between them. The CDR3 sequence is CASRDGNSPLHF. Here the CDR3 DNA reads TGTGCCAGCAGGGACGGAAATTCACCCCTCCACTTT.

The chain combines TRBV29-1 with TRBJ2-7, with 10 bases aligning to TRBD2. Trimming removed 6 bases from V and 4 bases from J; junction bases left unmatched: 6. This CDR3 is built from 13 residues. Germline assignment: CDR1 SQVTM and CDR2 ANQGSEA. CDR3 nucleotide sequence: TGCAGCGTCGCCGGGACTAGCGTTTACGAGCAGTACTTC. It specifies CSVAGTSVYEQYF.

The rearrangement joins TRBV6-1 to TRBJ1-4; D uncertain. The CDR3 is made up of 14 amino acids. Germline V gives CDR1 MNHNS, CDR2 SASEGT. The V and J ends lost 3 bases and 5 bases respectively, with 10 bases between them. The CDR3 region has the DNA TGTGCCAGCAGTGACAGAAGGGCGAATGAAAAACTGTTTTTT. Amino acids: CASSDRRANEKLFF.

The chain links TRBV4-2 to TRBJ2-7, with D possibly matching TRBD2 (5 bases). The CDR3 totals 13 residues. Germline lookup yields CDR1 LGHNA and CDR2 YNFKEQ. The V gene lost 0 bases and the J gene lost 3 bases, with 6 bases spanning the gap. The CDR3 DNA reads TGTGCCAGCAGCCAAGAACTAGACTACGAGCAGTACTTC. Residues: CASSQELDYEQYF.

This clonotype has only a few counts. The J gene is TRBJ2-7, the V gene TRBV5-6, with TRBD1 matching over 7 bases. The length of the CDR3 is 14 residues. V dropped 2 bases and J dropped 3; count of bases not matched to a gene: 5. From germline, CDR1 is SGHDT and CDR2 YYEEEE. CDR3 residues: CASSFAQGNYEQYF. The CDR3 bases are TGTGCCAGCAGCTTCGCACAGGGGAACTACGAGCAGTACTTC.

The V call is TRBV10-3, the J call TRBJ2-5; maybe TRBD1 (5 bases). This CDR3 has 15 amino acids. The V end lost 2 bases, the J end lost 0 bases, and 10 bases lay between the germline ends. Germline V CDR1 and CDR2: ENHRY, SYGVKD. The CDR3 bases are TGTGCCATCAGTGAGCAGGCAGGGTACCAAGAGACCCAGTACTTC. This gives the protein CAISEQAGYQETQYF.

The V call is TRBV12-3 or TRBV12-4, the J call TRBJ1-6, with TRBD1 as a possible D gene (5 bases). The V and J ends lost 5 bases and 6 bases respectively, with 11 bases between them. The CDR3 runs 14 residues. The CDR3 sequence is CASSPGLPNSPLHF. In DNA form, the CDR3 reads TGTGCCAGCAGTCCAGGGCTCCCTAATTCACCCCTCCACTTT.

The CDR3 sequence: CASSFRLAGDNEQFF. The CDR3 DNA is TGTGCCAGCAGTTTCCGGCTAGCGGGAGATAATGAGCAGTTCTTC. The chain joins TRBV12-3 or TRBV12-4 to TRBJ2-1; 10 bases are shared with TRBD2. The length of the CDR3 is 15 residues. Trimming cost V 3 bases and J 7 bases; bases outside gene matches: 6.

This clonotype was seen more than once but under ten times. The CDR3 nucleotides are TGCGCCAGCAGCTTTCCAACAGGGCAGGTGGAGACCCAGTACTTC. Residues: CASSFPTGQVETQYF. The J gene is TRBJ2-5, the V gene TRBV5-1; weak D call: TRBD1 (6 bases). Germline V CDR1 and CDR2: SGHRS, YFSETQ. The CDR3 is 15 amino acids. V was clipped by 2 bases and J by 5 bases, with 16 bases between them.

This clonotype was picked up one time. The chain couples TRBV20-1 to TRBJ2-3, with TRBD2 matching over 10 bases. Trimming removed 7 bases from V and 3 bases from J; junction bases left unmatched: 19. Germline V gives CDR1 DFQATT, CDR2 SNEGSKA (reference sequence). This CDR3 is 18 amino acids long. This CDR3 reads CSVPLAGAGAVVTDTQYF. CDR3 DNA: TGCAGTGTCCCGCTAGCGGGAGCTGGGGCGGTGGTGACAGATACGCAGTATTTT.